Following are 12 T cell receptor beta chains from one sample sequenced in a study of low-dose radiotherapy and immunotherapy resistance in tumors. TRAV- and TRBV-specific primers were used for first-strand cDNA, which covered alpha and beta chains. For amplifying TCRs, the PCR ran for roughly 20 cycles with Phusion, which was used together with a constant-region primer and the adapter on the V primers. TCRdb re-called the reads through MiXCR, storing one row per CDR3 protein. The sample carries fewer than 110,000 distinct CDR3 sequences, less than 25% recorded once. The sample's time point: after trial treatment. Treatment given: LDRT plus nivolumab, ipilimumab, low-dose cyclophosphamide and aspirin (RACIN trial). The sequencing here drew on PBMCs, taken after low-dose radiotherapy plus immunotherapy. The receptors here all came from a male donor with prostate cancer.

This chain links TRBV6-6 with TRBJ1-3; D perhaps matches TRBD1 (5 bases). This CDR3 comprises 14 residues. V shed 2 bases and J shed 4 bases, with 9 bases lying between them. Germline V gene lookup returns CDR1 MNHNY and CDR2 SVGAGI (reference sequence). The CDR3 DNA reads as TGTGCCAGCAGTTACAGAGGGACCGGAAACACCATATATTTT. Its protein is CASSYRGTGNTIYF.

This rearrangement joins TRBV12-3 or TRBV12-4 to TRBJ2-5; D is uncertain. The CDR3 covers 11 residues. Trimming took off 9 bases at V and 4 bases at J, with 9 bases between the two ends. In DNA form, the CDR3 reads TGTGCCAGTCGGACCCGAGAGACCCAGTACTTC. As protein: CASRTRETQYF.

In its sample, this clonotype was seen many times. V usage is TRBV12-3 or TRBV12-4 and J usage is TRBJ2-3; tentative D call: TRBD2 (6 bases). The CDR3 totals 16 residues. V lost 6 bases, J lost 2 bases, and 18 bases lay in between. The DNA of the CDR3 is TGTGCCAGCAGGGGGTTTTGGGGGGAGACCACAGATACGCAGTATTTT. As protein: CASRGFWGETTDTQYF.

This clonotype came up many times. This chain links TRBV6-6 with TRBJ2-3; D is ambiguous. The germline gives CDR1 MNHNY, CDR2 SVGAGI (reference sequence). The CDR3 totals 15 residues. V was cut by 8 bases and J by 6 bases, with 21 bases left in between. The CDR3 loop is CASQTALRPGDTQYF. CDR3 nucleotides: TGTGCCAGCCAAACTGCCCTTAGGCCTGGGGATACGCAGTATTTT.

This clonotype was recorded at least ten times. The CDR3 loop is CASSSPGWTGQQYF. The CDR3 DNA follows: TGTGCCAGCAGTTCCCCTGGGTGGACTGGTCAGCAGTACTTC. The chain links TRBV6-1 to TRBJ2-7, with D maybe TRBD2 (5 bases). V lost 5 bases and J lost 8, with 19 bases in between. CDR3 length equals 14 residues. The V gene's germline CDR1 is MNHNS and CDR2 SASEGT.

For this clonotype: This likely came from a read error, as a far larger clone is one base away. V and J are TRBV6-5 and TRBJ2-1; D is unclear. The CDR3 has 12 residues. V gave up 6 bases and J gave up 10 bases, with 13 bases separating them. CDR1 MNHEY and CDR2 SVGAGI come from the germline V gene. The chain's CDR3 is CASSDGTYEQFF. Written as DNA, the CDR3 is TGTGCCAGCAGCGACGGTACCTACGAGCAGTTCTTC.

Ten or more counts support this clonotype. The rearrangement uses TRBV5-1 and TRBJ2-7; the D gene is possibly TRBD2 (5 bases). Germline V gives CDR1 SGHRS, CDR2 YFSETQ. V shed 1 base and J shed 7 bases, with 18 bases lying between them. This CDR3 has 15 amino acids. The CDR3 DNA is TGCGCCAGCAGCTTGAATCTCGGGGAGCCAGGAGAGCAGTACTTC. This translates into CASSLNLGEPGEQYF.

This clonotype was counted once. This may be a read error: a much more frequent sequence differs by one nucleotide. The chain is built from TRBV6-2 or TRBV6-3 and TRBJ2-7; D perhaps matches TRBD1 (5 bases). The germline V gene encodes CDR1 MNHEY and CDR2 SVGEGT. The length of the CDR3 is 14 residues. The CDR3 DNA follows: TGTGCCAGCAGTCCGACCAGTGGGGCCTACGAGCGGTACTTC. It is translated as CASSPTSGAYERYF.

About this clonotype itself: An end of the junction does not agree with germline; a read error may underlie this. The CDR3 DNA reads TGTGCCAGCCAGCGTATCGGTGAAAAAGTGTTTTTT. This gives the protein CASQRIGEKVFF. The genes are TRBV6-5 and TRBJ1-4; no firm D call. The CDR3 consists of 12 residues. Looked up from germline, CDR1 is MNHEY and CDR2 is SVGAGI.

In regard to this clonotype: A read error is the likely source, as a far larger clone sits one nucleotide away. The gene calls are TRBV7-8 and TRBJ2-1; TRBD2 is a possible D gene (5 bases). The CDR3 consists of 15 residues. Trimming shortened V by 5 bases and J by 10 bases, and 21 bases separated the two germline ends. Germline V CDR1 and CDR2: SGHVS, FQNEAQ. In DNA, the CDR3 is TGTGCCAGCAGCCCACATCGGACTTCCTCCTACGAGCAGTTCTTC. Translated, it gives CASSPHRTSSYEQFF.

This clonotype was recorded at least ten times. The chain links TRBV12-3 or TRBV12-4 to TRBJ1-4; 7 positions match TRBD1. Trimming cost V 3 bases and J 7 bases; bases outside gene matches: 5. The CDR3 has 14 amino acids. As DNA, the CDR3 is TGTGCCAGCAGTTTGAGAGGGGGCGGTGAAAAACTGTTTTTT. Its translation is CASSLRGGGEKLFF.

In its sample, this clonotype was seen many times. The V and J genes are TRBV11-2 and TRBJ2-3; 8 bases match TRBD2. CDR1 and CDR2 (germline): SGHAT, FQNNGV. The CDR3 length is 16 residues. V gave up 3 bases and J gave up 2 bases; unmatched junction bases: 7. CDR3 bases: TGTGCCAGCAGCTTGGACCTCGGGGGGGACACAGATACGCAGTATTTT. It yields the protein CASSLDLGGDTDTQYF.